This T cell receptor beta chain came from a study of chemoradiotherapy in HPV16-positive cancers. The method was immunoSEQ multiplex PCR; TCRdb's version includes in-frame clones alone and lacks a portion of them. Here the sample spans roughly 5,300 clones, approximately 71% being singletons. CDR3 size: 13 residues. CDR1 ENHRY and CDR2 SYGVKD come from the germline V gene. The J segment lost 10 bases and the V segment lost 1 base, leaving 4 bases of the junction unmatched. Points on this clone: The antigen is undetermined.

Samples were taken several times over chemoradiotherapy. Study-level findings and limits: During treatment, candidate HPV-specific clones and E7-related motifs expanded in tumor.

This TCR was sampled from a human donor with HPV-associated anogenital cancer. The material sequenced was tumor tissue, taken from a patient who underwent chemoradiotherapy. V is TRBV10-3 and J is TRBJ2-1; 7 nucleotides match TRBD2. The CDR3 spells CAISEYGLDEQFF. CDR3 coding DNA: TGTGCCATCAGTGAGTATGGACTAGACGAGCAGTTCTTC.